This T cell receptor (beta chain) was retrieved from a study of vaccination and CD4 T cells after COVID-19. Cultured CD4+ T cells had their DNA profiled by the Oncomine TCR Beta short-read assay. Each CDR3 protein gets one entry after TCRdb re-called the PCR reads with MiXCR. Seen here are 12,000 or so distinct CDR3 sequences, about 57% observed once, and the top ten hold over 25%. Points on this clonotype: The antigen remains unidentified.

Sample treatment: 10-day PBMC culture with coronavirus spike peptide pools or control peptides (ViraFEST assay). Positive PCR dates covered March to December 2020, before US Alpha, Beta and Delta variants. The clonotype comes from a human donor who had recovered from COVID-19. The source material was CD4+ T cells from blood, cultured in vitro.

Here the CDR3 DNA reads TGTGCCAGCAGTGACTCGCCAGGGAGCAATCAGCCCCAGCATTTT. Its protein is CASSDSPGSNQPQHF. J is TRBJ1-5 and V is TRBV2; weak D call: TRBD1 (5 bases). Trimming took off 3 bases at V and 1 base at J, with 10 bases between the two ends. The CDR3 has 15 residues. Per the germline V gene, CDR1 is SNHLY and CDR2 is FYNNEI.